The 25 T cell receptor beta chains presented below share a single source sample, sequenced in a study of PD-1 and CTLA-4 blockade in melanoma. Clones were read by immunoSEQ multiplex PCR, and TCRdb kept only the in-frame ones, dropping some. The table records roughly 30,000 clones, about nine tenths of them present only once. The sequenced sample was CD8+ T cells from peripheral blood, obtained from a patient given anti-PD-1 treatment. Receptors were obtained from a human donor with melanoma.

The CDR3 region is CASSLEKGGEGNEKLFF. DNA for the CDR3: TGTGCCAGCAGCTTGGAGAAGGGGGGCGAGGGAAATGAAAAACTGTTTTTT. The V call is TRBV5-5, the J call TRBJ1-4, with D tentatively TRBD1 (6 bases). Germline V lookup: CDR1 SGHKS, CDR2 YYEKEE (reference sequence). CDR3 length: 17 amino acids. V was clipped by 0 bases and J by 5 bases, with 17 bases between them.

The chain links TRBV2 to TRBJ2-5; no definite D call. Trimming took 6 bases from V and 5 from J, leaving 13 bases between them. There are 13 residues in the CDR3. Germline V CDR1 and CDR2: SNHLY, FYNNEI. CDR3 bases: TGTGCCAGCAGCGAGCTGAACGGGGAGACCCAGTACTTC. This sequence encodes CASSELNGETQYF.

V is TRBV27 and J is TRBJ2-7; TRBD1 or TRBD2 may be the D gene (5 bases each). The CDR3 sequence is 13 residues long. The germline V and J ends were trimmed by 3 bases and 7 bases, with 13 bases remaining between them. CDR1 and CDR2 (germline): MNHEY, SMNVEV (reference sequence). In DNA, the CDR3 is TGTGCCAGCAGTTTCTCCGTTGGGACGGAGCAGTACTTC. It codes for CASSFSVGTEQYF.

The CDR3 DNA follows: TGTGCCAGCACCTCCGCGGTTGCCGGCGAGCAGTACTTC. As protein: CASTSAVAGEQYF. The rearrangement joins TRBV12-3 or TRBV12-4 to TRBJ2-7, with D hard to call. The CDR3 extends over 13 amino acids. V lost 7 bases, J lost 6 bases, and 16 bases lay in between.

V is TRBV7-9 and J is TRBJ2-5; D not resolved. CDR1 is SEHNR and CDR2 is FQNEAQ in the germline V gene (reference sequence). The V end was cut by 5 bases, the J end by 2 bases, with 12 bases between. The CDR3 runs 14 residues. The DNA for the CDR3 is TGTGCCAGCAGCCCCCGAGTATCTCAAGAGACCCAGTACTTC. Protein sequence: CASSPRVSQETQYF.

The chain joins TRBV28 to TRBJ2-3; weak D call: TRBD1 (5 bases). The CDR3 extends over 15 amino acids. With 5 bases removed from V and 1 base from J, the gap between germline ends came to 13 bases. Germline V CDR1 and CDR2: MDHEN, SYDVKM. This CDR3 reads CASSARVTGTDTQYF. The CDR3 nucleotides read TGTGCCAGCAGTGCTAGGGTGACAGGCACAGATACGCAGTATTTT.

This chain joins TRBV5-6 and TRBJ1-1; the D is unclear. CDR1 and CDR2 (germline): SGHDT, YYEEEE. This CDR3 has 15 residues. V was pared by 0 bases and J by 0 bases, with 9 bases between. The CDR3 reads CASSLERLMNTEAFF. CDR3 DNA sequence: TGTGCCAGCAGCTTGGAGCGCTTAATGAACACTGAAGCTTTCTTT.

The CDR3 protein is CASSSRIPGQGLDYGYTF. Here the CDR3 DNA reads TGCGCCAGCAGCTCTCGCATACCGGGACAGGGGCTGGACTATGGCTACACCTTC. The chain couples TRBV4-1 to TRBJ1-2, with 10 bases aligning to TRBD1. The CDR3 length is 18 residues. CDR1 is MGHRA, CDR2 YSYEKL, per germline. V lost 5 bases to trimming and J lost 3 bases; unmatched junction nucleotides: 15.

The CDR3 coding sequence is TGCAGTGCTAGTTTAGCGGGGACCACCGGGGAGCTGTTTTTT. Translating gives CSASLAGTTGELFF. The chain combines TRBV20-1 with TRBJ2-2; 8 bases map to TRBD2. Per germline, CDR1 DFQATT and CDR2 SNEGSKA (reference sequence). The CDR3 is 14 residues long. V gave up 3 bases and J gave up 4 bases; unmatched junction bases: 4.

The chain links TRBV30 to TRBJ1-1; tentative D call: TRBD1 (6 bases). Trimming took 5 bases from V and 0 from J, leaving 13 bases between them. Germline lookup yields CDR1 GTSNPN and CDR2 SVGIG (reference sequence). The CDR3 is 14 amino acids. The CDR3 is CAWATGTLNTEAFF. The CDR3 DNA reads TGTGCCTGGGCGACAGGAACATTGAACACTGAAGCTTTCTTT.

V is TRBV11-2 and J is TRBJ2-5, with D possibly matching TRBD2 (5 bases). The germline V and J ends were trimmed by 1 base and 2 bases, with 8 bases remaining between them. This CDR3 region has 14 residues. CDR1 is SGHAT and CDR2 is FQNNGV in the germline V gene. Here the CDR3 DNA reads TGTGCCAGCAGCTTAGTAACGGGACAAGAGACCCAGTACTTC. Protein: CASSLVTGQETQYF. The full variable domain, rest sourced from reference TRBV11-2 and TRBJ2-5, is EAGVAQSPRYKIIEKRQSVAFWCNPISGHATLYWYQQILGQGPKLLIQFQNNGVVDDSQLPKDRFSAERLKGVDSTLKIQPAKLEDSAVYLCASSLVTGQETQYFGPGTRLLVL.

The rearrangement uses TRBV6-5 and TRBJ2-1; maybe TRBD1 (6 bases). CDR3 length: 14 residues. Germline-derived CDR1 and CDR2 are MNHEY and SVGAGI. V gave up 6 bases and J gave up 8 bases, with 17 bases separating them. As DNA, the CDR3 is TGTGCCAGCAGCTCGTACAGGGATAGGGATGAGCAGTTCTTC. Amino acids: CASSSYRDRDEQFF.

The chain joins TRBV5-1 to TRBJ2-1; 10 bases map to TRBD2. Germline V gives CDR1 SGHRS, CDR2 YFSETQ. The CDR3 has 18 amino acids. J gave up 0 bases and V 0 bases, and 6 bases lay outside the gene matches. The CDR3 nucleotides read TGCGCCAGCAGCTTGGAGCTAGCGGGGGAAAGCTCCTACAATGAGCAGTTCTTC. Protein product: CASSLELAGESSYNEQFF.

The chain links TRBV12-5 to TRBJ2-3, with 9 bases that match TRBD1. V lost 6 bases to trimming and J lost 5 bases; unmatched junction nucleotides: 6. The CDR3 runs to 14 residues. Germline loops: CDR1 LGHNT, CDR2 FRNRAP. The CDR3 protein is CASGWTGDGDTQYF. CDR3 bases: TGTGCTAGTGGCTGGACAGGGGACGGAGATACGCAGTATTTT.

The rearrangement uses TRBV7-8 and TRBJ2-7, with 7 bases aligning to TRBD1. Losses at the gene ends were 5 bases for V and 0 bases for J; bases not matched to a gene: 10. The germline V gene has CDR1 SGHVS and CDR2 FQNEAQ. This CDR3 comprises 16 residues. The CDR3 protein is CASSTTGPTSSYEQYF. The CDR3 DNA follows: TGTGCCAGCAGCACGACAGGGCCCACGAGCTCCTACGAGCAGTACTTC.

A single count supports this clone. In DNA, the CDR3 is TGTGCCAGCGCTTGGGACGATAACTATGGCTACACCTTC. It encodes CASAWDDNYGYTF. The V gene is TRBV12-3 or TRBV12-4, the J gene TRBJ1-2; D might be TRBD1 (5 bases). The V gene lost 8 bases and the J gene lost 1 base, with 11 bases spanning the gap. The CDR3 length is 13 residues.

The rearrangement uses TRBV30 and TRBJ2-3; 13 bases are shared with TRBD2. Germline CDR1 is GTSNPN and CDR2 is SVGIG (reference sequence). J was trimmed by 6 bases and V by 2 bases; bases with no gene match: 8. The CDR3 loop spans 16 amino acids. CDR3 amino acids: CAWSFTSGGVWDTQYF. DNA of the CDR3: TGTGCCTGGAGTTTTACTAGCGGGGGGGTATGGGATACGCAGTATTTT.

The chain is built from TRBV27 and TRBJ1-1; tentatively, D is TRBD1 (5 bases). Germline V CDR1 and CDR2: MNHEY, SMNVEV (reference sequence). CDR3 length equals 13 residues. V lost 5 bases and J 6 bases, leaving 13 bases between the germline ends. The CDR3 DNA reads as TGTGCCAGCAGTCCGAACAGGAAAGCTGAAGCTTTCTTT. Translation gives CASSPNRKAEAFF.

The chain combines TRBV28 with TRBJ1-2; D is possibly TRBD1 (6 bases). V lost 6 bases, J lost 7 bases, and 9 bases lay in between. The CDR3 contains 11 residues. CDR1 and CDR2 (germline): MDHEN, SYDVKM. The chain's CDR3 is CASREGGGYTF. CDR3 nucleotides: TGTGCCAGCAGGGAGGGGGGTGGCTACACCTTC.

The chain is built from TRBV7-9 and TRBJ1-1; the D is unclear. V gave up 5 bases and J gave up 0 bases, with 7 bases separating them. The CDR3 length is 13 residues. The germline gives CDR1 SEHNR, CDR2 FQNEAQ (reference sequence). The CDR3 sequence is CASSRGMNTEAFF. CDR3 coding DNA: TGTGCCAGCAGCCGTGGTATGAACACTGAAGCTTTCTTT.

The rearrangement joins TRBV7-9 to TRBJ1-5; D call uncertain. The CDR3 sequence is 15 residues long. Germline V gives CDR1 SEHNR, CDR2 FQNEAQ (reference sequence). The V and J ends lost 5 bases and 6 bases respectively, with 17 bases between them. Here the CDR3 DNA reads TGTGCCAGCAGCCCCCCGGCGGGGTTGGGTCAGCCCCAGCATTTT. Translation gives CASSPPAGLGQPQHF.

J is TRBJ1-2 and V is TRBV6-2 or TRBV6-3, with 8 nucleotides matching TRBD1. CDR1 is MNHEY and CDR2 is SVGEGT in the germline V gene. J lost 6 bases, V lost 4 bases, and 7 bases had no gene match. This CDR3 comprises 14 residues. CDR3 loop: CASSWSTGGHGYTF. CDR3 nucleotide sequence: TGTGCCAGCAGTTGGAGCACAGGGGGACATGGCTACACCTTC.

V gene TRBV27 combines with J gene TRBJ2-7; D is unclear. Germline values: CDR1 MNHEY, CDR2 SMNVEV (reference sequence). This CDR3 contains 13 residues. V gave up 0 bases and J gave up 6 bases, with 9 bases separating them. CDR3 residues: CASSLSGSSEQYF. DNA of the CDR3: TGTGCCAGCAGTTTATCGGGCAGCTCCGAGCAGTACTTC.

V is TRBV7-9 and J is TRBJ1-1, with 7 nucleotides matching TRBD1. Trimming cost V 4 bases and J 5 bases; bases outside gene matches: 10. The CDR3 is 15 residues long. Germline V gene sequence: CDR1 SEHNR, CDR2 FQNEAQ (reference sequence). CDR3 in DNA: TGTGCCAGCAGCTCGATTTGGACAGGAGGAACTGAAGCTTTCTTT. It translates to CASSSIWTGGTEAFF.

The chain combines TRBV7-9 with TRBJ1-1; D call uncertain. This CDR3 is built from 11 residues. CDR1 SEHNR and CDR2 FQNEAQ come from the germline V gene (reference sequence). The ends were cut back, 6 bases at V and 3 bases at J, with 5 bases in the middle. The CDR3 region is CASRADTEAFF. In DNA form, the CDR3 reads TGTGCCAGCAGGGCGGACACTGAAGCTTTCTTT.